This TCR beta chain was captured in a study of T cells in localized non-small cell lung cancer. This CDR3 comprises 13 residues. V was clipped by 5 bases and J by 3 bases, with 11 bases between them. Germline assignment: CDR1 LNHDA and CDR2 SQIVND (reference sequence). Sequencing was performed with immunoSEQ multiplex PCR; in TCRdb, only in-frame clones are kept and a portion is missing. The profile shows under 100,000 clones, more than 70% of them singletons. Findings and caveats of the study: Uninvolved adjacent lung showed peak T cell clonality, exceeding tumor.

This clone was recorded only once. The antigen is undetermined. The TCR comes from a woman aged 35 to 75 with stage I squamous cell lung carcinoma. This chain links TRBV19 with TRBJ2-7; D not resolved. Here the sequenced sample was peripheral blood, taken before any cancer treatment. The CDR3 coding sequence is TGTGCCAGTAGTTCCCCAGGTGTCTACGAGCAGTACTTC. Translated, it gives CASSSPGVYEQYF.